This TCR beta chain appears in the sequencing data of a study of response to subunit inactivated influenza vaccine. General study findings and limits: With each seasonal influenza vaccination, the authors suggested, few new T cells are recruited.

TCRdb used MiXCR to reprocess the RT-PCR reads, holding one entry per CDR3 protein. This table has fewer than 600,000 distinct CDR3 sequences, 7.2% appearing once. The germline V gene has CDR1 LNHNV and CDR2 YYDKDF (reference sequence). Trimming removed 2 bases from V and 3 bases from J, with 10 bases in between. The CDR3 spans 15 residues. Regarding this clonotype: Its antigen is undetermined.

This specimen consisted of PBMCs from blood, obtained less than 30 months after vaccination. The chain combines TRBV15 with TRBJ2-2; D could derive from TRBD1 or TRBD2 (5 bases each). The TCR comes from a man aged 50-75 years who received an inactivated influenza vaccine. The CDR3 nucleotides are TGTGCCACCAGCAGAACAGAGGGGCACACCGGGGAGCTGTTTTTT. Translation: CATSRTEGHTGELFF.